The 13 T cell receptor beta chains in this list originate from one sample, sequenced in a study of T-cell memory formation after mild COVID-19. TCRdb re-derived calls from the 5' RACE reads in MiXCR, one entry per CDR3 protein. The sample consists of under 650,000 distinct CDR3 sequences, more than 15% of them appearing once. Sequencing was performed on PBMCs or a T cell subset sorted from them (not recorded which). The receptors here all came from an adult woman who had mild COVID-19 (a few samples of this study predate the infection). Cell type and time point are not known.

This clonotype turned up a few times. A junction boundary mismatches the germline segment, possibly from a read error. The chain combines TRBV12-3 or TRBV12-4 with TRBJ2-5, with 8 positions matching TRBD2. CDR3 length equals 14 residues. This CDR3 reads CASSIAGSHKTQYF. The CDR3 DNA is TGTGCCAGCAGTATAGCGGGGAGCCACAAGACCCAGTACTTC.

CDR3 in amino acids: CASSIEGIPSYEQYF. DNA of the CDR3: TGTGCCAGTAGTATAGAAGGAATTCCGTCCTACGAGCAGTACTTC. V and J are TRBV19 and TRBJ2-7; D is uncertain. This CDR3 comprises 15 residues. V lost 0 bases to trimming and J lost 1 base, with 10 bases between them. From germline, CDR1 is LNHDA and CDR2 SQIVND (reference sequence).

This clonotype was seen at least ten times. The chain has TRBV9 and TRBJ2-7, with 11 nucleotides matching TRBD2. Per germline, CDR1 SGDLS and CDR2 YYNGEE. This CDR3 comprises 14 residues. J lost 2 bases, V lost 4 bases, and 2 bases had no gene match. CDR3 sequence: CASSLSGGAYEQYF. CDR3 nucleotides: TGTGCCAGCAGCCTTAGCGGGGGGGCCTACGAGCAGTACTTC. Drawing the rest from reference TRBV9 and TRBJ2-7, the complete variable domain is DSGVTQTPKHLITATGQRVTLRCSPRSGDLSVYWYQQSLDQGLQFLIQYYNGEERAKGNILERFSAQQFPDLHSELNLSSLELGDSALYFCASSLSGGAYEQYFGPGTRLTVT.

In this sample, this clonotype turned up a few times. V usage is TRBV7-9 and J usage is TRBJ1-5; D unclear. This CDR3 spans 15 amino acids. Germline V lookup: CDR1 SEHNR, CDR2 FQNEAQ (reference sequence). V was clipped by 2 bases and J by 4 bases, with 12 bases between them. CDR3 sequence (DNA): TGTGCCAGCAGCTTAAACGGTTTTGAGAATCAGCCCCAGCATTTT. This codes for CASSLNGFENQPQHF.

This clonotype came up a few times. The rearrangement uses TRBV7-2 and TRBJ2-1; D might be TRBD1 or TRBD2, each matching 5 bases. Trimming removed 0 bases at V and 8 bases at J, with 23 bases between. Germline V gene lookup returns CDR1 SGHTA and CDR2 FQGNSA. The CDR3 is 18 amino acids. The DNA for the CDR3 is TGTGCCAGCAGCTTAGCCGGGGACCTTCTCCGTGTAGACGATGAGCAGTTCTTC. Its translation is CASSLAGDLLRVDDEQFF.

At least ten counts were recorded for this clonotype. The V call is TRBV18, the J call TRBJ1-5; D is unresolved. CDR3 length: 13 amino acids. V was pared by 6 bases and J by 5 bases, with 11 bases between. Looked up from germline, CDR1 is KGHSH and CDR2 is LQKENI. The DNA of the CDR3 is TGTGCCAGCTCCCGCTTAGCAGATCAGCCCCAGCATTTT. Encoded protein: CASSRLADQPQHF.

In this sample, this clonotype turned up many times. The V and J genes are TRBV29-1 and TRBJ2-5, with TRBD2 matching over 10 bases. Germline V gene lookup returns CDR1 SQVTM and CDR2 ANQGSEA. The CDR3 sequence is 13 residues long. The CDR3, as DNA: TGCAGTTCTTGGACTAGCGGTGAAGAGACCCAGTACTTC. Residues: CSSWTSGEETQYF.

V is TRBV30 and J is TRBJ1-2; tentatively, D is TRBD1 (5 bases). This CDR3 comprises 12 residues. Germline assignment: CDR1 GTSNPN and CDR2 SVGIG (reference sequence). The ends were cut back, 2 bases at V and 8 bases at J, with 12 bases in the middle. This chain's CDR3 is CAWSFATEGYTF. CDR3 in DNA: TGTGCCTGGAGTTTCGCGACAGAGGGCTACACCTTC.

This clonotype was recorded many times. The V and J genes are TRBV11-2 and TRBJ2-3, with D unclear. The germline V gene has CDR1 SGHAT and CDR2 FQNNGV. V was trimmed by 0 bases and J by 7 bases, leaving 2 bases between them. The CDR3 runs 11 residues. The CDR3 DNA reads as TGTGCCAGCAGCTTAGATAATACGCAGTATTTT. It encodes CASSLDNTQYF.

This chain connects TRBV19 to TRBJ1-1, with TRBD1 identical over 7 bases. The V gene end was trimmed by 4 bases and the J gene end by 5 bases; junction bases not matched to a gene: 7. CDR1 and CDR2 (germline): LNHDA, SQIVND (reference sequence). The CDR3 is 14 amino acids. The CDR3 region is CASSTGTDFTEAFF. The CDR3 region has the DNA TGTGCCAGTAGTACCGGGACAGACTTTACTGAAGCTTTCTTT. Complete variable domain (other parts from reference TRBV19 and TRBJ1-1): DGGITQSPKYLFRKEGQNVTLSCEQNLNHDAMYWYRQDPGQGLRLIYYSQIVNDFQKGDIAEGYSVSREKKESFPLTVTSAQKNPTAFYLCASSTGTDFTEAFFGQGTRLTVV.

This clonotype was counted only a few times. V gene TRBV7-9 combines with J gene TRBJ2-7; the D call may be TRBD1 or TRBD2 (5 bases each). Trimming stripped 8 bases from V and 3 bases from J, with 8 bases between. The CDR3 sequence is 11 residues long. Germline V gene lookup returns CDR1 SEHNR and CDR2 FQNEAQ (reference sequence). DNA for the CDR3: TGTGCCAGCGGGGGAGACTACGAGCAGTACTTC. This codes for CASGGDYEQYF. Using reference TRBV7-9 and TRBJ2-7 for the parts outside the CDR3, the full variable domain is DTGVSQNPRHKITKRGQNVTFRCDPISEHNRLYWYRQTLGQGPEFLTYFQNEAQLEKSRLLSDRFSAERPKGSFSTLEIQRTEQGDSAMYLCASGGDYEQYFGPGTRLTVT.

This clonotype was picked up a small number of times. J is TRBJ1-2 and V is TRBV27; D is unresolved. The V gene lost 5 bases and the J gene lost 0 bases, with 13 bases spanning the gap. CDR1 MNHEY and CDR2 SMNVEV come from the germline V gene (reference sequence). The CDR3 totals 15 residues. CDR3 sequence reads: CASSDDRRTNYGYTF. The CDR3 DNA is TGTGCCAGCAGTGACGACCGCAGAACTAACTATGGCTACACCTTC.

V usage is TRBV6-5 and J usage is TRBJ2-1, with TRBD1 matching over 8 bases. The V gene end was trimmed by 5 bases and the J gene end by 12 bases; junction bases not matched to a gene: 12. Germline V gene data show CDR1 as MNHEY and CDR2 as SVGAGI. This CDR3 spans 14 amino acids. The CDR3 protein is CASSPPGQAGLQFF. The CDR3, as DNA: TGTGCCAGCAGTCCACCGGGACAGGCGGGGTTGCAGTTCTTC.